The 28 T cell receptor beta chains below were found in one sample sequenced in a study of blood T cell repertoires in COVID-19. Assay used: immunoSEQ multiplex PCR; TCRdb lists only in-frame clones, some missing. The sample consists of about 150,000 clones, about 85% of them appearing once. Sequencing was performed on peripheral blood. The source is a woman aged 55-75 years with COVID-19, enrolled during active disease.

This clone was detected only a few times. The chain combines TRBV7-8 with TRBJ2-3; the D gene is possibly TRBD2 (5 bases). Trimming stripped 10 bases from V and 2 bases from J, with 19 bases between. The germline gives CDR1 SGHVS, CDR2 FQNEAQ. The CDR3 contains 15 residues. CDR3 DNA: TGTGCCACCCTCGGAGGAGCGGTCCTCACAGATACGCAGTATTTT. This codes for CATLGGAVLTDTQYF.

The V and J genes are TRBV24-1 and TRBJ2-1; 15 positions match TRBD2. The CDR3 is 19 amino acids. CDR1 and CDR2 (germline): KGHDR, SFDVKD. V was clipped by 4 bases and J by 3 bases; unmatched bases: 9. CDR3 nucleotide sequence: TGTGCCACCAGTGACTATGGACTAGCGGGGGGGCCAAACTACAATGAGCAGTTCTTC. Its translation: CATSDYGLAGGPNYNEQFF.

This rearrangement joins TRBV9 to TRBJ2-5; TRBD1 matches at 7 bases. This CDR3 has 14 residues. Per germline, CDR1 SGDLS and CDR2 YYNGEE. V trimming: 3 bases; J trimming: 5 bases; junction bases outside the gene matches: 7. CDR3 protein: CASSGQGRLETQYF. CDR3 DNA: TGTGCCAGCAGCGGACAGGGCCGTTTGGAGACCCAGTACTTC.

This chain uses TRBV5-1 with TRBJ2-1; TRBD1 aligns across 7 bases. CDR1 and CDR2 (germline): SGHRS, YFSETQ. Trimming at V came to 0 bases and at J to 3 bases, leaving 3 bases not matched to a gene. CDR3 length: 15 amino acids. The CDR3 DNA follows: TGCGCCAGCAGCTTGGAAGGGGGCAGCTACAATGAGCAGTTCTTC. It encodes CASSLEGGSYNEQFF.

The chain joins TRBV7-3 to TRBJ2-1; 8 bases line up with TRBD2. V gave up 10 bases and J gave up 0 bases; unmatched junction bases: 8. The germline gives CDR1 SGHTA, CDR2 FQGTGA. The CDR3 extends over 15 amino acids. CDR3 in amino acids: CATTREASSYNEQFF. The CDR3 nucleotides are TGTGCCACCACGCGGGAGGCAAGCTCCTACAATGAGCAGTTCTTC.

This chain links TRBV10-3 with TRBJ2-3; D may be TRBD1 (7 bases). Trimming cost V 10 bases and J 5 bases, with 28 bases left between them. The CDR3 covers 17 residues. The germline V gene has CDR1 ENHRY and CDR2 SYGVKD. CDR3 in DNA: TGTGCCAGCAATCGGGACAGACCTACACTGCGGGAAGATACGCAGTATTTT. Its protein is CASNRDRPTLREDTQYF.

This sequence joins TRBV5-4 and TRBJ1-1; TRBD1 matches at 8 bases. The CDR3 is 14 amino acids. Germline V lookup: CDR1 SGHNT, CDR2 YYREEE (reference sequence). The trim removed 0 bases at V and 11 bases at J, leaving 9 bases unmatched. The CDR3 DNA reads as TGTGCCAGCAGCTTGGAGGGCAGGGGGCGCGGGGCTTTCTTT. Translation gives CASSLEGRGRGAFF. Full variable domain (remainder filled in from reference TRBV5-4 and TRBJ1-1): ETGVTQSPTHLIKTRGQQVTLRCSSQSGHNTVSWYQQALGQGPQFIFQYYREEENGRGNFPPRFSGLQFPNYSSELNVNALELDDSALYLCASSLEGRGRGAFFGQGTRLTVV.

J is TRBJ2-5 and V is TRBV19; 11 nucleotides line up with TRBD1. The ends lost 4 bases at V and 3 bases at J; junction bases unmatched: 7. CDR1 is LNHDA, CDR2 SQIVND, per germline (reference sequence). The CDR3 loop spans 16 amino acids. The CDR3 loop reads CASSSGTGGSEETQYF. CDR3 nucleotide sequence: TGTGCCAGTAGTAGTGGGACAGGGGGAAGTGAAGAGACCCAGTACTTC.

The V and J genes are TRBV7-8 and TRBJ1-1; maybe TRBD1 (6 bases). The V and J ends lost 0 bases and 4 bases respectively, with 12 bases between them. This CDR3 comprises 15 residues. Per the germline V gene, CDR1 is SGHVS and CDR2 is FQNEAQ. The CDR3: CASSLAHGGGTEAFF. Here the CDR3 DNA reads TGTGCCAGCAGCTTAGCGCATGGGGGCGGCACTGAAGCTTTCTTT.

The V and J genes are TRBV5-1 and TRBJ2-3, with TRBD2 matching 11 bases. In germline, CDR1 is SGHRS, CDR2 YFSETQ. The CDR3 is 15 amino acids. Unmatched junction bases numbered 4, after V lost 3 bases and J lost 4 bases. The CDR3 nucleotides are TGCGCCAGCAGCTGGACTAGCGGGCAGTCAGATACGCAGTATTTT. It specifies CASSWTSGQSDTQYF.

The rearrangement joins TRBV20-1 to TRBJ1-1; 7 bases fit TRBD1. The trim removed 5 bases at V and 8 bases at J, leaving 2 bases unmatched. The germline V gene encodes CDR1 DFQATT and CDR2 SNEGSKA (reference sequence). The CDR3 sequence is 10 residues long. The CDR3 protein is CSADRVEAFF. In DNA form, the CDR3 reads TGCAGTGCTGACAGGGTAGAAGCTTTCTTT.

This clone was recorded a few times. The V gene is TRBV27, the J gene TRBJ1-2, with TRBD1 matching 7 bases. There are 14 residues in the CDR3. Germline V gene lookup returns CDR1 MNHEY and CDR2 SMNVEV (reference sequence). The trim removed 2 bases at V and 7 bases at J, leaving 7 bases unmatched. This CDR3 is CASSLNRQGGGYTF. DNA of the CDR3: TGTGCCAGCAGTTTAAACCGACAGGGCGGTGGCTACACCTTC.

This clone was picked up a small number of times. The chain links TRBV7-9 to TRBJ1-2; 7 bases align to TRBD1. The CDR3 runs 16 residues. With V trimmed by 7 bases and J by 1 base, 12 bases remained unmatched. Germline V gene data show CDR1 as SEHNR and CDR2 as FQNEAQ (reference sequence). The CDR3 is CASTSPGTAFNYGYTF. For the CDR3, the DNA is TGTGCCAGCACCTCTCCGGGGACAGCCTTTAACTATGGCTACACCTTC.

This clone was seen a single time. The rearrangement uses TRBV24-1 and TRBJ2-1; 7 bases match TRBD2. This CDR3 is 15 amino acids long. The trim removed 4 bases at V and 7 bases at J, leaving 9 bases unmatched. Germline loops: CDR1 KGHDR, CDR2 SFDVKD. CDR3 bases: TGTGCCACCAGTGACCCCGGCGGGAGTCGGAATGAGCAGTTCTTC. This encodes CATSDPGGSRNEQFF.

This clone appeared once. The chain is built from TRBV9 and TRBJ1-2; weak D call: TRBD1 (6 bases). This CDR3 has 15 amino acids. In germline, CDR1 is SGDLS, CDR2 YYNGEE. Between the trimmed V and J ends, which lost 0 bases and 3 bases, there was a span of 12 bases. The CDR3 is CASSVGSGVDYGYTF. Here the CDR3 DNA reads TGTGCCAGCAGCGTAGGGTCAGGGGTTGACTATGGCTACACCTTC.

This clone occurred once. CDR3 DNA: TGTGCCAGCAGCCAAAACCGCGACGGGTCCTACGAGCAGTACTTC. Protein: CASSQNRDGSYEQYF. The V and J genes are TRBV6-5 and TRBJ2-7, with D unresolved. The CDR3 runs 15 residues. Germline CDR1 and CDR2: MNHEY and SVGAGI. Trimming shortened V by 6 bases and J by 1 base, and 16 bases separated the two germline ends.

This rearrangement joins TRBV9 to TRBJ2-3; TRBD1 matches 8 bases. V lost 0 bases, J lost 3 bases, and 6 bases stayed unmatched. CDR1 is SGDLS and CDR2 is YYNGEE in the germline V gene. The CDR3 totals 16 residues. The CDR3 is CASSVVVQGVTDTQYF. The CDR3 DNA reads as TGTGCCAGCAGCGTAGTGGTACAGGGGGTTACAGATACGCAGTATTTT.

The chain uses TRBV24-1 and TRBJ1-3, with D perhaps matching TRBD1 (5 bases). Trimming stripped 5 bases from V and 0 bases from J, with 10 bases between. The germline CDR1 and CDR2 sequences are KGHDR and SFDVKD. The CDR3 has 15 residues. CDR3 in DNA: TGTGCCACCAGTGGGGGCAGTGTCTCTGGAAACACCATATATTTT. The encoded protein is CATSGGSVSGNTIYF.

The CDR3 reads CASSLDPGSLHF. The CDR3 nucleotides read TGTGCCAGCAGCTTGGACCCCGGTAGCCTCCACTTT. The chain is built from TRBV5-5 and TRBJ1-6; D gene unclear. Trimming removed 0 bases from V and 15 bases from J, with 10 bases in between. The length of the CDR3 is 12 residues. Germline V lookup: CDR1 SGHKS, CDR2 YYEKEE (reference sequence).

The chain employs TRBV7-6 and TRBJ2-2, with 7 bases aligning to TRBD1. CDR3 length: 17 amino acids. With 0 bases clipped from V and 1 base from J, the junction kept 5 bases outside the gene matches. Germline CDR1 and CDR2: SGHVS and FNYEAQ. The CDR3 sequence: CASSLARGGLNTGELFF. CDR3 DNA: TGTGCCAGCAGCTTAGCTAGAGGGGGCTTGAACACCGGGGAGCTGTTTTTT.

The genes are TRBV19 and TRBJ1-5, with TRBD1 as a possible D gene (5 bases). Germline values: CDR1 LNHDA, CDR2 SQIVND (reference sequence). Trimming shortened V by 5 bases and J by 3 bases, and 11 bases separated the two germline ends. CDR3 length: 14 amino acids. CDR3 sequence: CASSWQGDNQPQHF. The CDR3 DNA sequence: TGTGCCAGTAGTTGGCAGGGTGACAATCAGCCCCAGCATTTT. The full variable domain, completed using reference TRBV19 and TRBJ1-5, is DGGITQSPKYLFRKEGQNVTLSCEQNLNHDAMYWYRQDPGQGLRLIYYSQIVNDFQKGDIAEGYSVSREKKESFPLTVTSAQKNPTAFYLCASSWQGDNQPQHFGDGTRLSIL.

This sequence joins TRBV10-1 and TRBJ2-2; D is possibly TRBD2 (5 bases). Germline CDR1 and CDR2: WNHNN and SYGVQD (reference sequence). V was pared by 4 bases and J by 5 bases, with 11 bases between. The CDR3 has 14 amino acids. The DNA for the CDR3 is TGCGCCAGCAGTGGTAGCCCGGGGACCGGGGAGCTGTTTTTT. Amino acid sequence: CASSGSPGTGELFF.

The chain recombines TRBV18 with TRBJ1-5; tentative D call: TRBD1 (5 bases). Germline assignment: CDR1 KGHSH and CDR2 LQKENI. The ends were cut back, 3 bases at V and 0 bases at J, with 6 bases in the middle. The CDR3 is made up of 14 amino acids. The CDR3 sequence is CASSPQGSNQPQHF. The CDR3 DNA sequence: TGTGCCAGCTCACCCCAGGGTAGCAATCAGCCCCAGCATTTT.

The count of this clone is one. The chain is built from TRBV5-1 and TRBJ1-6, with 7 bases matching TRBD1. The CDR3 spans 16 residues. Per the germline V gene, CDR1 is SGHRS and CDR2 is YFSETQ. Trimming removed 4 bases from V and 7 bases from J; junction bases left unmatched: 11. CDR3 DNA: TGCGCCAGCAGCCCAAGCCGACAGGGACCAAATTCACCCCTCCACTTT. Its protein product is CASSPSRQGPNSPLHF.

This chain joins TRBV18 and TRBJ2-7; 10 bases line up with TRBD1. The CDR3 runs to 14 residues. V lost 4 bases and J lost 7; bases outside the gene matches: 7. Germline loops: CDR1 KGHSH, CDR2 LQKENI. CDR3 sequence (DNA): TGTGCCAGCTCACTTCCGACAGGGGGCGGAGAGCAGTACTTC. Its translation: CASSLPTGGGEQYF.

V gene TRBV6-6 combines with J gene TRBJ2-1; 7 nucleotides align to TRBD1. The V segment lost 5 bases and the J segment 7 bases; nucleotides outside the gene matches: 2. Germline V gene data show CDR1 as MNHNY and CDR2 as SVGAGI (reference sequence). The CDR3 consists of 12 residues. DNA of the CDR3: TGTGCCAGCAGTCACAGGGGAAATGAGCAGTTCTTC. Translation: CASSHRGNEQFF.

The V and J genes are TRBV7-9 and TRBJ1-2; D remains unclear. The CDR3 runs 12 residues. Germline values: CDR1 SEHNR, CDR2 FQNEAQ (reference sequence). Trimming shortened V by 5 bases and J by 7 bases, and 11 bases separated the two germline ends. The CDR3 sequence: CASSARVVGYTF. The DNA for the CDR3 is TGTGCCAGCAGCGCGAGGGTGGTTGGCTACACCTTC.

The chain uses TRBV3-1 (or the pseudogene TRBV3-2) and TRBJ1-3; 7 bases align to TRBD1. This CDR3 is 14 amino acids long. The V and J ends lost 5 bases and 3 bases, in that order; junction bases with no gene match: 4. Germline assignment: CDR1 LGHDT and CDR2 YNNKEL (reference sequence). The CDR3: CASSKGALGNTIYF. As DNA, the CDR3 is TGTGCCAGCAGCAAGGGGGCTCTTGGAAACACCATATATTTT.